The text below deals with one TCR beta chain. This entry comes from a study of blood T cell repertoires in COVID-19. Recruits, aged roughly 18 to 95 years, lived in roughly 22 US areas. What the recovered Cohort 3 donors had was two negative PCRs, clearance, or symptom resolution. Libraries were prepared by immunoSEQ multiplex PCR; TCRdb keeps only in-frame clonotypes and omits some of them. The sample lists 200,000 to 250,000 clones; less than 85% were seen once. The CDR3 sequence is 14 residues long. Per germline, CDR1 MNHEY and CDR2 SMNVEV (reference sequence). Deletions cut 9 bases from V and 5 bases from J, with 19 bases between.

The clonotype comes from a man in his fifties or sixties who had recovered from COVID-19. The sample consisted of PBMCs or T cells enriched from blood (not recorded which). The V and J genes are TRBV27 and TRBJ1-1, with D unclear. The CDR3 region has the DNA TGTGCCAGTAATCATCGGGGTCATGGGACTGAAGCTTTCTTT. It codes for CASNHRGHGTEAFF.